The 6 T cell receptor beta chains below were found in one sample sequenced in a study of T-cell memory formation after mild COVID-19. TCRdb re-derived calls from the 5' RACE reads in MiXCR, one entry per CDR3 protein. This sample has 300,000 to 400,000 distinct CDR3 sequences, with 10% to 15% found just once. The material sequenced was PBMCs or a T cell subset sorted from them (not recorded which). These receptors all come from a man between 18 and 29 years old who had mild COVID-19 (a few samples of this study predate the infection). Cell type and time point are not known.

The chain carries TRBV4-1 and TRBJ2-1; D may be TRBD1 (5 bases). Deletions cut 9 bases from V and 0 bases from J, with 18 bases between. Germline V CDR1 and CDR2: MGHRA, YSYEKL. There are 16 residues in the CDR3. The CDR3 coding sequence is TGCGCCAGTTCTGAGGTTGGGGCAAGCTCCTACAATGAGCAGTTCTTC. Translating it yields CASSEVGASSYNEQFF.

This clonotype was counted only a few times. CDR3 loop: CSASDRGRGLYEQYF. The CDR3 nucleotides are TGCAGTGCGTCAGACAGGGGTCGGGGACTCTACGAGCAGTACTTC. This sequence joins TRBV20-1 and TRBJ2-7; 8 nucleotides match TRBD1. The CDR3 has 15 residues. From germline, CDR1 is DFQATT and CDR2 SNEGSKA (reference sequence). V lost 6 bases to trimming and J lost 3 bases; unmatched junction nucleotides: 13.

The chain links TRBV4-3 to TRBJ2-3, with 13 bases aligning to TRBD2. V shed 3 bases, J shed 4 bases, and the junction held 4 bases outside the gene matches. The CDR3 has 16 residues. Germline-derived CDR1 and CDR2 are LGHNA and YSLEER. The DNA for the CDR3 is TGCGCCAGCAGCCAGACACTAGCGGGGGGGCCAGATACGCAGTATTTT. This sequence encodes CASSQTLAGGPDTQYF.

The rearrangement links TRBV4-1 to TRBJ2-5; 7 positions match TRBD1. The junction had 7 bases not matched to a gene; V was cut back by 3 bases and J by 3 bases. Germline CDR1 MGHRA, CDR2 YSYEKL. The CDR3 has 15 residues. The CDR3 loop reads CASSHLTGTEETQYF. CDR3 DNA sequence: TGCGCCAGCAGCCATTTGACCGGGACAGAAGAGACCCAGTACTTC.

This clonotype was seen ten or more times. Germline is not matched at one junction end, which may reflect a read error. The chain recombines TRBV6-5 with TRBJ1-1; tentative D call: TRBD1 (6 bases). Germline CDR1 MNHEY, CDR2 SVGAGI. The CDR3 totals 13 residues. The DNA for the CDR3 is TGCGCCAGCAGCCAACAGGGGAACACTGAAGCTTTCTTT. Protein: CASSQQGNTEAFF.

The rearrangement joins TRBV28 to TRBJ1-5; unclear D gene. The length of the CDR3 is 15 residues. Trimming removed 3 bases from V and 4 bases from J, with 13 bases in between. Germline-derived CDR1 and CDR2 are MDHEN and SYDVKM. The CDR3 nucleotides are TGTGCCAGCAGTTTCGATTGGGGAATTAATCAGCCCCAGCATTTT. Amino acid sequence: CASSFDWGINQPQHF.